This TCR beta chain was observed in a study of T cells after yellow fever vaccination (dated by TCRdb to about 2019). Regarding the research as a whole: The SMART-Seq v4 Ultra Low Input RNA kit was used to prepare libraries from fractions with low cell numbers. To follow T-cell clones before and after primary and booster YFV17D yellow fever vaccination, bulk TCR alpha and beta repertoires were sequenced over time. Two healthy male donors, one aged 18 to 30 and one aged 30 to 39 years, were included in the cohort. Blood samples were taken at several timepoints before and after primary and secondary immunization, and bulk PBMC replicates and cell subsets were isolated. On the study overall, not on this receptor specifically: FACS-sorted repertoires could contain abundant contaminating clonotypes from the bulk population, so computational filtering was required. Most clones expanded after primary vaccination (approximately 95% of CD4 and roughly 88% of CD8) were re-detected after the booster, suggesting that broad memory maintenance occurred. The secondary T-cell response was found to be weaker but faster than the primary response, with a peak reached on day 5 rather than on day 15. Because only a couple of donors were included in the study, the extent to which the findings can be generalized is limited. A small fraction of clonotypes showed up in both the CD4 and CD8 compartments, probably as a result of convergent recombination.

The meaning of the sample's treatment or condition label: live attenuated yellow fever vaccine strain. PBMCs were isolated from peripheral blood using a standard Ficoll-Paque protocol. CD4 and CD8 T-cell fractions were isolated with Dynabeads CD4 and CD8 positive selection kits. TriZol was used to extract RNA from bulk PBMCs, from CD4 and CD8 fractions, and from dextramer-positive and dextramer-negative fractions. As regards this clonotype: Its antigen target is currently unknown. There are no base qualities to consult, and no much larger clone falls within one base.

Relative to germline, V is 3 bases shorter and J is 2 bases shorter, with 8 bases between their ends. The CDR3 starts with the cysteine, ends with the valine, and has 12 residues. Only the CDR3 part of the read is kept: 36 bases, read in frame from the first base. CDR1 DFQATT and CDR2 SNEGSKA are derived from the germline V gene (reference sequence). The sequencer was an Illumina NovaSeq 6000. TCR cDNA was made using 5'RACE template switching, a step that added a universal primer site and unique molecular identifiers. Priming for cDNA synthesis came from both the TCR alpha and TCR beta constant segments. Library amplification used two PCR steps, and the second PCR step added sample barcodes and sequencing adapters. Sequencing of libraries was performed on Illumina HiSeq 2500 (2x100 bp) or NovaSeq (2x150 bp). On the study's bioinformatics: Reads were demultiplexed and collapsed into UMI consensus sequences with MIGEC, and V(D)J alignment was performed with MiXCR. Clonotypes responding to the vaccine were identified with edgeR on replicate PBMC samples, with the criteria of FDR below 0.01 and a log2 fold change above 5 up to day 15. Each bulk clonotype received a CD4 or CD8 identity based on whether the sequenced CD4 or CD8 repertoire contained that clonotype at higher abundance. TCRdb redid the processing of the public reads, applying fastp at Q25 and MiXCR, and retained in-frame beta chains. Each CDR3 protein gets just one entry, which takes the most common genes and DNA from the rows behind it. TCRdb's processing, not the authors' own work, is the source of the V and J calls. The sample data list some 260,000 distinct CDR3 sequences, and roughly 5% of these were observed just once. Under 3.5% of the sample goes to the ten largest clones.

The chain couples TRBV20-1 to TRBJ2-7; no D gene can be assigned with confidence. The clonotype comes from a man between 18 and 35 years old who received the YFV17D yellow fever vaccine. Sample: CD4+ T cells sorted from PBMCs, taken on the day of the yellow fever booster vaccination. The sequence in DNA is TGCAGTGCTAGCCGGTCAGCCTACGAGCAGTACGTC. It encodes CSASRSAYEQYV.